This T cell receptor (beta chain) was found in a study of shared clonotypes between healthy human individuals. The CDR3 runs 16 residues. The germline CDR1 and CDR2 sequences are SGHAT and FQNNGV. Trimming cost V 0 bases and J 3 bases, with 12 bases left between them. CD8 memory fractions consisted of CD45RO+ and CCR7-negative CD45RA+ TemRA cells together. In the source study's methods: For the immunoSEQ data, sequences were junction-only without quality scores, so filtering differed. Profiled with immunoSEQ multiplex PCR; TCRdb holds only in-frame clones, not every one. That table supplies the V and J calls and clone size; D and trimming were determined from the DNA. The profile shows about 92,000 clones, almost 70% of them singletons.

Input material: memory CD8+ T cells sorted from blood. Regarding subset: CD45RO+ cells pooled with CCR7-negative TemRA cells. This TCR came from a young man in good health. The chain employs TRBV11-2 and TRBJ1-5, with D unclear. As DNA, the CDR3 is TGTGCCAGCAGCTTAGAAGGCCGGGCGGACAATCAGCCCCAGCATTTT. It is translated as CASSLEGRADNQPQHF. Together with reference TRBV11-2 and TRBJ1-5, the CDR3 gives the full variable domain: EAGVAQSPRYKIIEKRQSVAFWCNPISGHATLYWYQQILGQGPKLLIQFQNNGVVDDSQLPKDRFSAERLKGVDSTLKIQPAKLEDSAVYLCASSLEGRADNQPQHFGDGTRLSIL.